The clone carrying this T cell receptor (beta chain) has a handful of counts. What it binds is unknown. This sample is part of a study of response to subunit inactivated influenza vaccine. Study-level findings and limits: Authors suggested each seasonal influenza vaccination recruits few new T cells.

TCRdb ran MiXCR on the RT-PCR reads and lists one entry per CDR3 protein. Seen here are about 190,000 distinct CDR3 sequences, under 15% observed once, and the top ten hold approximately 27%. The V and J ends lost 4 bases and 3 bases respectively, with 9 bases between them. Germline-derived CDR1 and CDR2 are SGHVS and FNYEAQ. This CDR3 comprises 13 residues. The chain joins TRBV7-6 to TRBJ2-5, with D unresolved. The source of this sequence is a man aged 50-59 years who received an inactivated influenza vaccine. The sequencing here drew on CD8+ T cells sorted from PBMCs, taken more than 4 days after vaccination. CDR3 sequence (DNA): TGTGCCAGCAGCTACGCCTGGGAAGAGACCCAGTACTTC. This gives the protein CASSYAWEETQYF.